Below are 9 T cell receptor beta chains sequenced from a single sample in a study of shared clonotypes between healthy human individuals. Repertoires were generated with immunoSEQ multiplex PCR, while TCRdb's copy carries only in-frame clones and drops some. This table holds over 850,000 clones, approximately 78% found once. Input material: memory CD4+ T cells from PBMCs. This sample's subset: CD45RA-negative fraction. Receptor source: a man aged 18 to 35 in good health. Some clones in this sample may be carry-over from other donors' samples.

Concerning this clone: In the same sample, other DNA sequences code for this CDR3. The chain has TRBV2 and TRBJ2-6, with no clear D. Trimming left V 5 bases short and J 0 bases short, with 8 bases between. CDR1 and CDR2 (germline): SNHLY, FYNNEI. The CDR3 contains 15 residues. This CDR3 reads CASSQTDSGANVLTF. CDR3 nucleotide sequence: TGTGCCAGCAGTCAAACGGACTCTGGGGCCAACGTCCTGACTTTC.

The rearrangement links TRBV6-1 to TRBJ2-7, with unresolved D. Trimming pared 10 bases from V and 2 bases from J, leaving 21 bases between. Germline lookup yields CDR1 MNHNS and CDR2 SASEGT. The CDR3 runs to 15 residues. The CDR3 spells CATQGRPATTYEQYF. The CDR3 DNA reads TGTGCCACCCAAGGTAGGCCAGCCACCACCTACGAGCAGTACTTC.

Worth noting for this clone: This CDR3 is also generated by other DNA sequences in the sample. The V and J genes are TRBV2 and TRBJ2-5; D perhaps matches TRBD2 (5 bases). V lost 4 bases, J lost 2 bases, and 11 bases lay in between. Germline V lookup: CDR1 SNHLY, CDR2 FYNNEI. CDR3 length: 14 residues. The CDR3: CASSGRTAQETQYF. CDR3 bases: TGTGCCAGCAGTGGTCGGACTGCACAAGAGACCCAGTACTTC.

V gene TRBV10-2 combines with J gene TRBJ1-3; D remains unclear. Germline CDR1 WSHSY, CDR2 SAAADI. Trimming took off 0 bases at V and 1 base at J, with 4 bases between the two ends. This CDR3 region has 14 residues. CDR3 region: CASSESGSGNTIYF. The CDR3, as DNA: TGCGCCAGCAGTGAGTCGGGGTCTGGAAACACCATATATTTT.

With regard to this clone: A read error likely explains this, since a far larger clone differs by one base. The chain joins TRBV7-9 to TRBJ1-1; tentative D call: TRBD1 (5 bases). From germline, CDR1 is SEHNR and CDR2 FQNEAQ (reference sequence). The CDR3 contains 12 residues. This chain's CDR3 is CASSFWGGEASF. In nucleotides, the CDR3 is TGTGCCAGCAGCTTTTGGGGCGGTGAAGCTTCCTTT.

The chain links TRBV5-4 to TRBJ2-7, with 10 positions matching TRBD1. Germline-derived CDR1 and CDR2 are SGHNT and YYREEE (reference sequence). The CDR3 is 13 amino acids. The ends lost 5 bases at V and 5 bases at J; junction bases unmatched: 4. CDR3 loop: CASRGGQGHEQYF. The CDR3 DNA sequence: TGTGCCAGCAGGGGGGGACAGGGGCACGAGCAGTACTTC.

The CDR3, as DNA: TGTGCCAGCAGTGTAGGGTCCTTGTACGAGCAGTACTTC. Protein: CASSVGSLYEQYF. This sequence joins TRBV25-1 and TRBJ2-7; no clear D. Germline V CDR1 and CDR2: MGHDK, SYGVNS. V dropped 4 bases and J dropped 4 bases, with 11 bases sitting between them. This CDR3 contains 13 residues.

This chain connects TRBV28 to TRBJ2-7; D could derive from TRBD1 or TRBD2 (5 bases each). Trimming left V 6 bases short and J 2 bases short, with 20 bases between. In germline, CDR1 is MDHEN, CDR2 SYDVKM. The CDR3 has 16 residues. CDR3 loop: CASSKLGTARTYEQYF. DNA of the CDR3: TGTGCCAGCAGCAAGCTAGGGACCGCCCGAACCTACGAGCAGTACTTC.

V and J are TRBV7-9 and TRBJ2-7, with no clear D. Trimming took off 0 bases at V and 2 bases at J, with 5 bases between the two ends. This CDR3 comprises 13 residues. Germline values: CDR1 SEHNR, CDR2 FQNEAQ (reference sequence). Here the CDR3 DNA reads TGTGCCAGCAGCTTAGCCACTCCCTACGAGCAGTACTTC. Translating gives CASSLATPYEQYF.